This TCR beta chain was identified during a study of blood T cell repertoires in COVID-19. Study-level information: The United States, Italy and Spain were the sources of the acute and convalescent COVID-19 samples. In each case, the material was cDNA or gDNA derived from T cells, B-cell-depleted T cells, or PBMCs.

This clone appeared once. Under the authors' procedure: Reference gene primer amplification gave nucleated cell count estimates. The table came from immunoSEQ multiplex PCR; TCRdb's copy has only in-frame clones and leaves some out. The V and J calls and clone size are taken from that table; D and trimming were inferred from the DNA. Of about 670,000 clones listed, 85% to 90% are singletons. Trimming took 1 base from V and 3 from J, leaving 7 bases between them. The CDR3 has 13 amino acids. Looked up from germline, CDR1 is MGHRA and CDR2 is YSYEKL. The V call is TRBV4-1, the J call TRBJ2-7; D gene uncertain. Sample: peripheral blood. The clonotype was recovered from a woman aged 18-29 years with acute or convalescent COVID-19. CDR3 sequence reads: CASSQVGVYEQYF. CDR3 in DNA: TGCGCCAGCAGCCAAGTTGGAGTCTACGAGCAGTACTTC.